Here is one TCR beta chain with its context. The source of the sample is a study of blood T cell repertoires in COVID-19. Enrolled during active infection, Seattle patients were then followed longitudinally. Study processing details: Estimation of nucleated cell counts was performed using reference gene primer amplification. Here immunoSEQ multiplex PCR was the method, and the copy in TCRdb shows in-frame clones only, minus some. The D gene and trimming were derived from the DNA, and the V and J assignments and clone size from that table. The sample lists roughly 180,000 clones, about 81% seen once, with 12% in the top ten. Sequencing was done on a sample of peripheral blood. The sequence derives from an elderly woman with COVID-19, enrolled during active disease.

DNA for the CDR3: TGTGCCAGCAGTGACCCAGGCCGGGGAAACACCGGGGAGCTGTTTTTT. It codes for CASSDPGRGNTGELFF. The rearrangement uses TRBV25-1 and TRBJ2-2, with D possibly matching TRBD2 (5 bases). Trimming removed 3 bases at V and 2 bases at J, with 13 bases between. Germline V gene sequence: CDR1 MGHDK, CDR2 SYGVNS. The CDR3 contains 16 residues.